This T cell receptor beta chain was observed in a study of T cell responses to AZD1222 COVID-19 vaccine. Repertoires were generated with immunoSEQ multiplex PCR, while TCRdb's copy carries only in-frame clones and drops some. The sample holds more than 90,000 clones, about 86% seen once. This clone was detected once. CDR1 is SGHTA and CDR2 is FQGNSA in the germline V gene. The CDR3 spans 13 residues. V shed 3 bases and J shed 0 bases, with 5 bases lying between them. This chain uses TRBV7-2 with TRBJ1-1, with D unresolved. The source was peripheral blood, collected 28 days after the second AZD1222 dose. This clonotype originated in an adult who received the AZD1222 COVID-19 vaccine. The CDR3 nucleotides read TGTGCCAGCAGCTTTGCCATGAACACTGAAGCTTTCTTT. It yields the protein CASSFAMNTEAFF.